This TCR beta chain appears in the sequencing data of a study of monozygotic twins with inflammatory bowel disease. CDR1 is WNHNN, CDR2 SYGVQD, per germline (reference sequence). The CDR3 contains 16 residues. The template-switching step introduced UMIs that carried a 6-nucleotide sample barcode. TCRdb re-called the 5' RACE reads and shows each CDR3 protein once, DNA omitted. The sample table sets out roughly 170,000 distinct CDR3 sequences. T cells were not sorted, and total RNA was isolated straight from whole blood. The sequencing sample was made of blood. The source of this sequence is a human donor with ulcerative colitis or Crohn's disease, or a healthy co-twin of an affected twin (not recorded which). V usage is TRBV10-1 and J usage is TRBJ1-6. Here the CDR3 reads CASSESRGFGNSPLHF.